These T cell receptor beta chains were read from a single sample in a study of CD8+ T cells in alopecia areata. Here immunoSEQ multiplex PCR was the method, and the copy in TCRdb shows in-frame clones only, minus some. Of about 220,000 clones in the sample, less than 75% were seen once. The sample here was CD4+ T cells sorted from blood, taken at week 4, from a patient treated with tofacitinib. Source of these receptors: a human donor with alopecia areata. The CDR3 runs from the conserved cysteine through the conserved F or W. The D gene is left open where the match is weak. Rows may omit the clone size; those that give it use once, few, many or a size class.

size	D	V	J	DNA	CDR3
-	TRBD1	TRBV15	TRBJ1-2	TGTGCCACCAGCAGAGCCGGGACAGGAGGCTATGGCTACACCTTC	CATSRAGTGGYGYTF
-	TRBD1	TRBV7-9	TRBJ1-5	TGTGCCAGCAGCCCAGGGGGCAAAGGCAATCAGCCCCAGCATTTT	CASSPGGKGNQPQHF
-	-	TRBV30	TRBJ1-1	TGTGCCTGGAGTAGGAGAAACACTGAAGCTTTCTTT	CAWSRRNTEAFF
few	-	TRBV5-1	TRBJ2-3	TGCGCCAGCAGCGTAAGGGGCGATAGCACAGATACGCAGTATTTT	CASSVRGDSTDTQYF
-	-	TRBV28	TRBJ2-7	TGTGCCAGCATATTGGGGCGTAGCTCCTACGAGCAGTACTTC	CASILGRSSYEQYF
-	-	TRBV29-1	TRBJ1-1	TGCAGCGTTGCCGTACTGAACACTGAAGCTTTCTTT	CSVAVLNTEAFF
-	-	TRBV7-3	TRBJ2-2	TGTGCCAGCAGCCCTGTGAGCGGGGAGCTGTTTTTT	CASSPVSGELFF
-	TRBD1	TRBV30	TRBJ2-1	TGTGCCTGGATCCCGGGACAGGGCGGTGAGCAGTTCTTC	CAWIPGQGGEQFF
few	TRBD1	TRBV14	TRBJ1-3	TGTGCCAGCAGCCAGCCCGGGACAGTCGGAAACACCATATATTTT	CASSQPGTVGNTIYF
-	-	TRBV6-1	TRBJ1-2	TGTGCCAGCAGTTTCTCTGGGGGCTACACCTTC	CASSFSGGYTF
once	-	TRBV2	TRBJ2-1	TGTGCCAGCAGTGAAATGAATGAGCAGTTCTTC	CASSEMNEQFF
few	-	TRBV9	TRBJ2-1	TGTGCCAGCAGCGTAGACTTGCGGATAAACAATGAGCAGTTCTTC	CASSVDLRINNEQFF
-	-	TRBV30	TRBJ1-2	TGTGCCTGGAGAGTCGGAATCAACTATGGCTACACCTTC	CAWRVGINYGYTF
-	-	TRBV30	TRBJ2-2	TGTGCCTGGAACATACTAGGATCCGGGGAGCTGTTTTTT	CAWNILGSGELFF
-	TRBD1	TRBV5-1	TRBJ1-2	TGCGCCAGCAGCTTGGACAGGGGAGGAGATGGCTACACCTTC	CASSLDRGGDGYTF
-	-	TRBV6-5	TRBJ2-3	TGTGCGGCCGGCGGGGATACGCAGTATTTT	CAAGGDTQYF
-	TRBD2	TRBV25-1	TRBJ2-7	TGTGCCAGCAGTGAATTAGGACTAGCGGGTTCCGAGCAGTACTTC	CASSELGLAGSEQYF
-	-	TRBV27	TRBJ2-5	TGTGCCAGCAGTTTATCCAGGATGGCCCCAGAGACCCAGTACTTC	CASSLSRMAPETQYF
-	-	TRBV23-1	TRBJ1-1	TGCGCCAGCAGTCAATCAAAGACCACTGAAGCTTTCTTT	CASSQSKTTEAFF
-	-	TRBV30	TRBJ2-4	TGTGCCTGGAGTGCCCAAAGAAACATTCAGTACTTC	CAWSAQRNIQYF
few	-	TRBV29-1	TRBJ2-3	TGCAGCGTTGGACCCACAGATACGCAGTATTTT	CSVGPTDTQYF
-	-	TRBV14	TRBJ2-2	TGTGCCAGCAGACAGGGCACGAACACCGGGGAGCTGTTTTTT	CASRQGTNTGELFF